The entry below describes one T cell receptor beta chain. Its antigen is currently unknown. The data belong to a study of cytomegalovirus exposure and HLA in healthy donors. Overall study: Researchers previously reported finding roughly 120 million unique TCR beta sequences from around 200 million T cells.

Study-wide points: The productive fraction for most TCR beta V segments was about 87% or about 30% in an earlier analysis. Compared with the approximately 700-donor mean, an Asian-associated ancestry cluster reportedly had fewer N-insertions, according to a later analysis.

Amplification used 60 Vbeta primers and 13 Jbeta primers. Generated by immunoSEQ multiplex PCR, the TCRdb table keeps only in-frame clones and is missing some. The sample's table shows under 70,000 clones. This clonotype was obtained from a man aged 45-65 years in good health and CMV-seropositive. The material sequenced was PBMCs.

CDR3 bases: TGTGCCAGTAGCTTTGGGCAGGGTGACGAGCAGTACTTC. Translation gives CASSFGQGDEQYF. The rearrangement uses TRBV19 and TRBJ2-7, with a possible D match to TRBD1 (5 bases). The CDR3 runs to 13 residues. V lost 6 bases and J 5 bases, leaving 14 bases between the germline ends. In germline, CDR1 is LNHDA, CDR2 SQIVND (reference sequence).